The clone carrying this T cell receptor beta chain was detected many times. Its antigen is unknown. Germline V gene lookup returns CDR1 DFQATT and CDR2 SNEGSKA (reference sequence). This CDR3 has 12 residues. Trimming shortened V by 5 bases and J by 5 bases, and 12 bases separated the two germline ends. This sample is part of a study of read filtering for tumor transcriptome and immune sequencing. Study-wide points: The CD138-negative fraction was mixed bone marrow immune cells, not pure T cells.

This library used around 400 ng RNA and molecular barcoded adaptors spanning alpha/delta and beta/gamma chains. TCRdb passed the reads through MiXCR, listing each CDR3 protein once. The sample shows some 41,000 distinct CDR3 sequences, 12% of them seen only once. The sequence came from a donor over 35 with multiple myeloma. The sequenced sample consisted of a population of CD138-negative cells sorted from bone marrow. V usage is TRBV20-1 and J usage is TRBJ1-1, with D unresolved. The CDR3, as DNA: TGCAGTGCTCGGTCCGGCAGGACTGAAGCTTTCTTT. The encoded protein is CSARSGRTEAFF.